Listed here is a single T cell receptor (beta chain). Its specificity is unknown. The PCR made use of 60 Vbeta and 13 Jbeta primers. TCRdb's table, derived via immunoSEQ multiplex PCR, lists solely in-frame clones and lacks some. This table has around 94,000 clones, around 63% appearing once. CDR3 length: 16 amino acids. Germline CDR1 and CDR2: SGHRS and YFSETQ. V gave up 4 bases and J gave up 4 bases; unmatched junction bases: 13. This entry belongs to a study of cytomegalovirus exposure and HLA in healthy donors. Study-wide points: In terms of immune exposure information, only CMV serostatus was available. Presence/absence comparisons presumed near-even sequencing depth among donors.

This chain links TRBV5-1 with TRBJ1-2; 7 positions agree with TRBD1. This receptor was obtained from a human donor in good health. Sequencing was performed on PBMCs. DNA for the CDR3: TGCGCCAGCAGCCCATACCCGGGACAGATATTCTATGGCTACACCTTC. This sequence encodes CASSPYPGQIFYGYTF.